This TCR beta chain stems from a study of T cell responses to AZD1222 COVID-19 vaccine. Study-wide findings and caveats: Two doses of AZD1222 preceded a rise in Spike-specific TCR breadth and depth. Without day 14 samples, only post-peak T cell repertoires were studied. White British ancestry dominated among donors, who included more females, and clonal diversity was possibly underestimated. Reportedly, nearly half of unique spike TCRs recognized epitopes outside B.1.351/B.1.1.7 mutations.

The method was immunoSEQ multiplex PCR; TCRdb's version includes in-frame clones alone and lacks a portion of them. The data show approximately 100,000 clones, 87% seen once. The germline CDR1 and CDR2 sequences are MDHEN and SYDVKM. V was clipped by 7 bases and J by 4 bases, with 19 bases between them. The CDR3 is 15 amino acids. As concerns this clone: Its antigen is still unknown.

The V gene is TRBV28, the J gene TRBJ1-2; D is perhaps TRBD1 (5 bases). The receptor's source is an adult in good health. This specimen was peripheral blood, taken on day 0 of AZD1222 vaccination. In DNA, the CDR3 is TGTGCCAGCACCCCAGGGCGAGTCGGGGGCTATGGCTACACCTTC. Protein: CASTPGRVGGYGYTF.